Included here is one TCR beta chain sequence, with context. Its antigen remains unidentified. This entry belongs to a study of OX40 agonist ivuxolimab in advanced cancers. This CDR3 comprises 15 residues. Trimming cost V 5 bases and J 3 bases; bases outside gene matches: 9. CDR1 is KGHSH, CDR2 LQKENI, per germline. Blood got drawn at baseline, again on cycle 4 day 1, and then on cycle 7 day 1. General study points: In general, CD8+ T cells held more expanded clones than CD4+ did, on average. Undetermined was the antigen specificity of the expanded peripheral T cells. CD4+ and CD8+ blood T cells expanded clonally by week 6 at 0.1 to 3.0 mg/kg.

This table comes from immunoSEQ multiplex PCR, and its TCRdb copy is limited to in-frame clones, with some not included. In the table there are just under 65,000 clones, 70% to 90% of which are singletons. The source was CD4+ or CD8+ T cells sorted from blood, collected in a trial of the OX40 agonist ivuxolimab. The TCR sequence derives from an adult with an advanced solid tumor such as melanoma, head and neck, liver or kidney cancer. V gene TRBV18 combines with J gene TRBJ2-7; 8 bases match TRBD2. CDR3 in amino acids: CASSFSGAEIYEQYF. The CDR3 DNA sequence: TGTGCCAGCTCATTTAGCGGGGCCGAAATCTACGAGCAGTACTTC.